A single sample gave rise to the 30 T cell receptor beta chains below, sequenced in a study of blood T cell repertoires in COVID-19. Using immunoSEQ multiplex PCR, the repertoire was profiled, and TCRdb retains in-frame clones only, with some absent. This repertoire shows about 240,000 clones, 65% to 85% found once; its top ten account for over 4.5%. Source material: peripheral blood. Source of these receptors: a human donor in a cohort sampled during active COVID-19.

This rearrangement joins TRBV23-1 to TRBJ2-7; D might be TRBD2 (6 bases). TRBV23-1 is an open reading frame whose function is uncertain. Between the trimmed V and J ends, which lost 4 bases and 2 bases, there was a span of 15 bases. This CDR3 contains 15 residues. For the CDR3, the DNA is TGCGCCAGCAGTCTCTCGCGGGACCGCGCCTACGAGCAGTACTTC. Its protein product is CASSLSRDRAYEQYF.

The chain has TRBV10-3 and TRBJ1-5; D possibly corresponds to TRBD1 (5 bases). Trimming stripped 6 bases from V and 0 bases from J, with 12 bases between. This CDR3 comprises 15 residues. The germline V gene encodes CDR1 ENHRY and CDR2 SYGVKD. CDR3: CAISPREDSNQPQHF. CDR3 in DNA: TGTGCCATCAGCCCCAGGGAGGATAGCAATCAGCCCCAGCATTTT.

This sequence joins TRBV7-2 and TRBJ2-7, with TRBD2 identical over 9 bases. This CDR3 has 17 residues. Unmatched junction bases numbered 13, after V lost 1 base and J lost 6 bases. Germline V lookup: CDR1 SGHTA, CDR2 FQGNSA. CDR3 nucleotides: TGTGCCAGCAGCTTAGTACGGATGGCTAGCGGGATGCTCGAGCAGTACTTC. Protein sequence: CASSLVRMASGMLEQYF. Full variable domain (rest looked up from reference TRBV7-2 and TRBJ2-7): GAGVSQSPSNKVTEKGKDVELRCDPISGHTALYWYRQSLGQGLEFLIYFQGNSAPDKSGLPSDRFSAERTGGSVSTLTIQRTQQEDSAVYLCASSLVRMASGMLEQYFGPGTRLTVT.

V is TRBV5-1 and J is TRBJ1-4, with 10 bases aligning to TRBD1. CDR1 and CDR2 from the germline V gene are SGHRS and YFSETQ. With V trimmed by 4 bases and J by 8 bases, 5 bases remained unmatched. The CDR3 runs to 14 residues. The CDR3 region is CASSLGQGSEKLFF. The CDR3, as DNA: TGCGCCAGCAGCCTGGGACAGGGGAGCGAAAAACTGTTTTTT.

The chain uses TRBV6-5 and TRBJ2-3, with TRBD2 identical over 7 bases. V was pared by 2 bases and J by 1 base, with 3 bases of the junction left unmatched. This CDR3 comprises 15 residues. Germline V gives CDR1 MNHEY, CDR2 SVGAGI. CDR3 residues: CASSYGTTRTDTQYF. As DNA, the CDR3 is TGTGCCAGCAGTTACGGGACTACCCGCACAGATACGCAGTATTTT.

The chain's CDR3 is CASSPDWGASGDYEQYF. The CDR3 nucleotides read TGTGCCAGCAGCCCCGATTGGGGGGCTAGCGGGGACTACGAGCAGTACTTC. The chain joins TRBV7-6 to TRBJ2-7; TRBD2 matches at 9 bases. The germline CDR1 and CDR2 sequences are SGHVS and FNYEAQ. The CDR3 is 17 residues long. V was pared by 5 bases and J by 3 bases, with 14 bases of the junction left unmatched.

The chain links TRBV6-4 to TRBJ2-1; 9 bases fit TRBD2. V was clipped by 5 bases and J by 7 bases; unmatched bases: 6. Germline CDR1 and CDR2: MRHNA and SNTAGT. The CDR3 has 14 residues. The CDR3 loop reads CASSSSGMTNEQFF. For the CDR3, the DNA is TGTGCCAGCAGTTCTAGCGGGATGACAAATGAGCAGTTCTTC.

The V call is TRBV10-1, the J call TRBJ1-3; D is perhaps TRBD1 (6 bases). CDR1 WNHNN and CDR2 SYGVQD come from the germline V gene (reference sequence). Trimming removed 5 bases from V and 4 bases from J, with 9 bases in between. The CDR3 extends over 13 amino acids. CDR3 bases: TGCGCCAGCAGTTCCGGACAGGGAAACACCATATATTTT. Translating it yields CASSSGQGNTIYF.

The DNA of the CDR3 is TGTGCCAGTAGTAAACCAACAGGGAGCTCCTACAATGAGCAGTTCTTC. It is translated as CASSKPTGSSYNEQFF. The rearrangement uses TRBV19 and TRBJ2-1; maybe TRBD1 (6 bases). This CDR3 is 16 amino acids long. The V gene lost 4 bases and the J gene lost 0 bases, with 13 bases spanning the gap. Germline-derived CDR1 and CDR2 are LNHDA and SQIVND (reference sequence).

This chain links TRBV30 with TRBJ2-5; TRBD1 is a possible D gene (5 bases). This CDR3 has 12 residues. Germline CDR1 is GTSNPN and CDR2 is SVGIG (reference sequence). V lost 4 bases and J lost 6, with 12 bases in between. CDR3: CAWTGSGKTQYF. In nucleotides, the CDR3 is TGTGCCTGGACAGGGTCTGGAAAGACCCAGTACTTC.

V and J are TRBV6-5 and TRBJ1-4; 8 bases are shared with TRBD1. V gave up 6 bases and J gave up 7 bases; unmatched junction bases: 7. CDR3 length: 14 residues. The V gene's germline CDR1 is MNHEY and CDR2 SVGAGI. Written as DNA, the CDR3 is TGTGCCAGCAGACCCCAGGGGGCTACTGAAAAACTGTTTTTT. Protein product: CASRPQGATEKLFF.

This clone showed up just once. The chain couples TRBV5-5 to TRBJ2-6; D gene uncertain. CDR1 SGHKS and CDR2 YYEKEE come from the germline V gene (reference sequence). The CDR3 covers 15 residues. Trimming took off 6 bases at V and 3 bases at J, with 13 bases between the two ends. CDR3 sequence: CASKNDLGGANVLTF. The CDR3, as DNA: TGTGCCAGCAAGAACGATCTAGGTGGGGCCAACGTCCTGACTTTC.

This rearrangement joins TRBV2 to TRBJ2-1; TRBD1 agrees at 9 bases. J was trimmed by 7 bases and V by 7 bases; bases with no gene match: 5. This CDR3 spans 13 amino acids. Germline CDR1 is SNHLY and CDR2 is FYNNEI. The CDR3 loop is CASTTGGRNEQFF. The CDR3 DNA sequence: TGTGCCAGCACTACAGGGGGCCGTAATGAGCAGTTCTTC. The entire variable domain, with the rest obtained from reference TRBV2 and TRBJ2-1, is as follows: EPEVTQTPSHQVTQMGQEVILRCVPISNHLYFYWYRQILGQKVEFLVSFYNNEISEKSEIFDDQFSVERPDGSNFTLKIRSTKLEDSAMYFCASTTGGRNEQFFGPGTRLTVL.

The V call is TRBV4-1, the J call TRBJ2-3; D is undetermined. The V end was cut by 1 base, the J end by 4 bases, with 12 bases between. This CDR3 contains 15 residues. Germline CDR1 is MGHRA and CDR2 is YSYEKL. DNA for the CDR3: TGCGCCAGCAGCCAAGTGAATAGCTTAGCAGATACGCAGTATTTT. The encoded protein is CASSQVNSLADTQYF.

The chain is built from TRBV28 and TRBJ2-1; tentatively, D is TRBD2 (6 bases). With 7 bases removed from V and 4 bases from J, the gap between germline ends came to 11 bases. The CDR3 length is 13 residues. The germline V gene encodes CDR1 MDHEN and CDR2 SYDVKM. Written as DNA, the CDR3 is TGTGCCAGCATACGGGGAGGATACAATGAGCAGTTCTTC. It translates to CASIRGGYNEQFF.

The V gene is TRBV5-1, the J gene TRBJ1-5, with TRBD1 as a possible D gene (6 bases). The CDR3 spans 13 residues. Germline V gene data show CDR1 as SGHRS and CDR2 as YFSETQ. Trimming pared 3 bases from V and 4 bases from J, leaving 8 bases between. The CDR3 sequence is CASSSGTNQPQHF. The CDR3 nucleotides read TGCGCCAGCAGCTCAGGGACAAATCAGCCCCAGCATTTT.

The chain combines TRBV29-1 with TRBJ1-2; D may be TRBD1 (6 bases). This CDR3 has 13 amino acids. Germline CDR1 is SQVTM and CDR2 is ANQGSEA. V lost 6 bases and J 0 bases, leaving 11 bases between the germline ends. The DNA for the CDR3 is TGCAGCGTGGACCCAGGGGCTAACTATGGCTACACCTTC. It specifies CSVDPGANYGYTF.

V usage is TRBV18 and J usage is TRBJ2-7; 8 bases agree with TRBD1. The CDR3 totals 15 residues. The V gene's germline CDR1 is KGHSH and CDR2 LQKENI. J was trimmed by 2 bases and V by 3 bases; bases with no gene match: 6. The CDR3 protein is CASSPTGTGAYEQYF. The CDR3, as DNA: TGTGCCAGCTCACCCACCGGGACAGGTGCCTACGAGCAGTACTTC. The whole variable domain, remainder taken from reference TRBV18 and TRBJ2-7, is NAGVMQNPRHLVRRRGQEARLRCSPMKGHSHVYWYRQLPEEGLKFMVYLQKENIIDESGMPKERFSAEFPKEGPSILRIQQVVRGDSAAYFCASSPTGTGAYEQYFGPGTRLTVT.

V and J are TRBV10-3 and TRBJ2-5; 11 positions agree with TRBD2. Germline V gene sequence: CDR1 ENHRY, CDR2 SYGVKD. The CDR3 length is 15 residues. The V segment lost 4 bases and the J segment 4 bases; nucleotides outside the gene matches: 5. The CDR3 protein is CAISAGTSGGETQYF. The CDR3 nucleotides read TGTGCCATCAGTGCCGGGACTAGCGGAGGAGAGACCCAGTACTTC.

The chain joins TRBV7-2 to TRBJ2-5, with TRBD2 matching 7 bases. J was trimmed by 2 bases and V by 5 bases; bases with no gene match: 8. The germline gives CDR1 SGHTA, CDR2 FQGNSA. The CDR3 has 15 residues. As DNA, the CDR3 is TGTGCCAGCAGCCGGTCGGGACTACTACAAGAGACCCAGTACTTC. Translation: CASSRSGLLQETQYF.

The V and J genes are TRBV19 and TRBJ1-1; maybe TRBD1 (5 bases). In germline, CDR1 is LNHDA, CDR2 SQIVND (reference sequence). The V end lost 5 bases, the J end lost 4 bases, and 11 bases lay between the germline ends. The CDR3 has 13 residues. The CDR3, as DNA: TGTGCCAGTAGTGCAGGGTCGGGCACTGAAGCTTTCTTT. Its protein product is CASSAGSGTEAFF.

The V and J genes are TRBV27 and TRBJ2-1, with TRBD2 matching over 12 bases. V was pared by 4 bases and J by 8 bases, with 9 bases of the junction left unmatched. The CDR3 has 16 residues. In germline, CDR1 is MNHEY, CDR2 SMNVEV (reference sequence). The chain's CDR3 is CASSSGLAGSMDEQFF. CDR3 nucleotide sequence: TGTGCCAGCAGTTCAGGACTAGCGGGATCTATGGATGAGCAGTTCTTC.

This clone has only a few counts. The CDR3, as DNA: TGTGCCAGCTCGTCGACAGGGGGCGATGGCACTGAAGCTTTCTTT. Its translation: CASSSTGGDGTEAFF. This chain links TRBV18 with TRBJ1-1; 10 positions match TRBD1. V was pared by 6 bases and J by 4 bases, with 8 bases of the junction left unmatched. CDR1 and CDR2 from the germline V gene are KGHSH and LQKENI. The CDR3 is 15 residues long.

CDR3 nucleotides: TGTGCCAGCAGTACGGGACAGATATCCCTCTATGGCTACACCTTC. The encoded protein is CASSTGQISLYGYTF. The chain combines TRBV28 with TRBJ1-2; TRBD1 aligns across 7 bases. V lost 5 bases to trimming and J lost 4 bases; unmatched junction nucleotides: 10. Per germline, CDR1 MDHEN and CDR2 SYDVKM. The CDR3 is 15 amino acids.

The CDR3 DNA sequence: TGTGCCAGCAGGACTAGCGGGAGGTACGAGCAGTACTTC. As protein: CASRTSGRYEQYF. V and J are TRBV28 and TRBJ2-7, with TRBD2 matching 13 bases. Germline V gene data show CDR1 as MDHEN and CDR2 as SYDVKM. Trimming removed 6 bases from V and 4 bases from J; junction bases left unmatched: 0. The CDR3 is 13 amino acids.

The CDR3 DNA reads as TGCGCCAGCAGCTTGGATGGGGGGTCGGGCACTAATGAAAAACTGTTTTTT. Translating gives CASSLDGGSGTNEKLFF. The chain uses TRBV5-1 and TRBJ1-4, with a possible D match to TRBD1 (5 bases). The V gene lost 0 bases and the J gene lost 2 bases, with 14 bases spanning the gap. Germline V gene sequence: CDR1 SGHRS, CDR2 YFSETQ. The CDR3 consists of 17 residues.

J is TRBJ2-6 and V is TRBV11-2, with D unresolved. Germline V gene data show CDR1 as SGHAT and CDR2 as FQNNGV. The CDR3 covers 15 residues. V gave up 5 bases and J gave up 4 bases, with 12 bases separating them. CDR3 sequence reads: CASSLLGAGANVLTF. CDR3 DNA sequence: TGTGCCAGCAGCCTTTTAGGAGCCGGGGCCAACGTCCTGACTTTC.

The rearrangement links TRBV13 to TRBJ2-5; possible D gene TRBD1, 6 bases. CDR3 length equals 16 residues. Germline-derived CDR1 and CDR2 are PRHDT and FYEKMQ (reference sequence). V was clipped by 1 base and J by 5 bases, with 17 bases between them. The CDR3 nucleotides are TGTGCCAGCAGCTTAGCGGCAGGGGTTAATGGCGAGACCCAGTACTTC. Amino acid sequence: CASSLAAGVNGETQYF.

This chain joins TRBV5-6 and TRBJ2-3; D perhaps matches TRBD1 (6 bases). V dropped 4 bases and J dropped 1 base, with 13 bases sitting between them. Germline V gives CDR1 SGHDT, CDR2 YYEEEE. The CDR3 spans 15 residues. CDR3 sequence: CASSPNRVGTDTQYF. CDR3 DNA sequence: TGTGCCAGCAGCCCTAACAGGGTGGGCACAGATACGCAGTATTTT.

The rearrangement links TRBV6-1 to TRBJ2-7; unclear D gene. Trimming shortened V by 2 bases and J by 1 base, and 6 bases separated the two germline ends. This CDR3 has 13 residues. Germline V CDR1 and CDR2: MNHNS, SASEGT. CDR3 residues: CASSETRSYEQYF. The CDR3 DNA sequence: TGTGCCAGCAGTGAAACCAGATCCTACGAGCAGTACTTC.